The 20 T cell receptor beta chains presented below share a single source sample, sequenced in a study of shared clonotypes between healthy human individuals. The table came from immunoSEQ multiplex PCR; TCRdb's copy has only in-frame clones and leaves some out. The table includes 230,000 or so clones, approximately 65% detected once. The specimen sequenced was memory CD4+ T cells sorted from blood. As to subset: CD45RA-negative fraction. The source of these receptors is a man under 40 in good health.

The chain links TRBV9 to TRBJ2-1, with 12 bases that match TRBD2. Germline V CDR1 and CDR2: SGDLS, YYNGEE. The CDR3 runs 16 residues. The junction had 6 bases not matched to a gene; V was cut back by 5 bases and J by 3 bases. CDR3 DNA: TGTGCCAGCAGTGAACTAGCGGGAGGAGGCTACAATGAGCAGTTCTTC. Its protein product is CASSELAGGGYNEQFF.

Ten or more counts support this clone. This chain joins TRBV6-5 and TRBJ2-7; no definite D call. V was trimmed by 5 bases and J by 2 bases, leaving 4 bases between them. The CDR3 has 11 residues. Per germline, CDR1 MNHEY and CDR2 SVGAGI. The CDR3 bases are TGTGCCAGCAGTAACACCTACGAGCAGTACTTC. Translated, it gives CASSNTYEQYF.

The chain links TRBV15 to TRBJ2-3; possibly TRBD2 for D (5 bases). This CDR3 has 12 residues. Trimming removed 5 bases from V and 8 bases from J, with 11 bases in between. Per the germline V gene, CDR1 is LNHNV and CDR2 is YYDKDF (reference sequence). The CDR3 DNA sequence: TGTGCCACCAGCCAGAAACGGGGTACGCAGTATTTT. Its translation is CATSQKRGTQYF.

This clone was seen a few times. The chain has TRBV5-6 and TRBJ2-1; D unresolved. Germline-derived CDR1 and CDR2 are SGHDT and YYEEEE. The CDR3 runs 15 residues. V was cut by 2 bases and J by 5 bases, with 14 bases left in between. CDR3 DNA: TGTGCCAGCAGCTTATCCCGCAGGCATGACAATGAGCAGTTCTTC. Residues: CASSLSRRHDNEQFF.

V is TRBV6-5 and J is TRBJ2-3; 7 positions match TRBD1. The CDR3 extends over 14 amino acids. Germline lookup yields CDR1 MNHEY and CDR2 SVGAGI. J gave up 4 bases and V 2 bases, and 3 bases lay outside the gene matches. The CDR3 nucleotides read TGTGCCAGCAGTTACACTGACAGGGCAGATACGCAGTATTTT. Protein: CASSYTDRADTQYF.

The chain links TRBV13 to TRBJ2-7; D tentatively fits TRBD1 or TRBD2 (6 bases each). The CDR3 runs to 16 residues. From germline, CDR1 is PRHDT and CDR2 FYEKMQ (reference sequence). The V end lost 4 bases, the J end lost 0 bases, and 16 bases lay between the germline ends. The CDR3 region is CASSSRGGSNSYEQYF. The CDR3 DNA follows: TGTGCCAGCAGCTCCCGAGGGGGGTCCAACTCCTACGAGCAGTACTTC.

This sequence joins TRBV2 and TRBJ2-7; TRBD2 aligns across 7 bases. CDR1 is SNHLY, CDR2 FYNNEI, per germline. This CDR3 comprises 14 residues. V lost 8 bases to trimming and J lost 3 bases; unmatched junction nucleotides: 10. CDR3 in DNA: TGTGCCAGCTCGGGGAGTCTAGCGGTCTACGAGCAGTACTTC. It is translated as CASSGSLAVYEQYF.

V usage is TRBV30 and J usage is TRBJ2-1; TRBD2 matches at 11 bases. Germline V CDR1 and CDR2: GTSNPN, SVGIG (reference sequence). This CDR3 contains 14 residues. The ends lost 4 bases at V and 6 bases at J; junction bases unmatched: 5. DNA for the CDR3: TGTGCCTGGACTAAGACTAGCGGGGTCAATGAGCAGTTCTTC. As protein: CAWTKTSGVNEQFF.

This clone was counted once. The V call is TRBV14, the J call TRBJ2-4; 7 bases map to TRBD1. This CDR3 region has 15 residues. V lost 5 bases to trimming and J lost 6 bases; unmatched junction nucleotides: 10. Germline V CDR1 and CDR2: SGHDN, FVKESK. The CDR3 DNA reads as TGTGCCAGCAGCTCCCTTCAGGGGGAGCTAAACATTCAGTACTTC. This codes for CASSSLQGELNIQYF.

The J gene is TRBJ2-5, the V gene TRBV7-2; D is possibly TRBD2 (6 bases). This CDR3 comprises 15 residues. CDR1 and CDR2 (germline): SGHTA, FQGNSA. Trimming left V 5 bases short and J 5 bases short, with 18 bases between. Written as DNA, the CDR3 is TGTGCCAGCAGCCTCACTAGCTTAGGGCGGGAGACCCAGTACTTC. Encoded protein: CASSLTSLGRETQYF. Using reference TRBV7-2 and TRBJ2-5 for the parts outside the CDR3, the full variable domain is GAGVSQSPSNKVTEKGKDVELRCDPISGHTALYWYRQSLGQGLEFLIYFQGNSAPDKSGLPSDRFSAERTGGSVSTLTIQRTQQEDSAVYLCASSLTSLGRETQYFGPGTRLLVL.

This clone appeared a few times. J is TRBJ2-5 and V is TRBV5-5; D assignment may be TRBD1 or TRBD2 (5 bases each). From germline, CDR1 is SGHKS and CDR2 YYEKEE (reference sequence). Trimming cost V 2 bases and J 5 bases, with 10 bases left between them. This CDR3 is built from 13 residues. The CDR3 reads CASSFGNRETQYF. The CDR3 region has the DNA TGTGCCAGCAGCTTCGGGAACAGGGAGACCCAGTACTTC.

The V call is TRBV6-1, the J call TRBJ2-3; the D is unclear. CDR3 size: 14 residues. Germline values: CDR1 MNHNS, CDR2 SASEGT. The ends were cut back, 2 bases at V and 9 bases at J, with 15 bases in the middle. CDR3 nucleotides: TGTGCCAGCAGTGAACTAGACTCTGGGCTAACGCAGTATTTT. Translation: CASSELDSGLTQYF.

The chain employs TRBV11-2 and TRBJ2-1; possibly TRBD2 for D (6 bases). The CDR3 has 15 amino acids. The germline CDR1 and CDR2 sequences are SGHAT and FQNNGV. Trimming pared 3 bases from V and 6 bases from J, leaving 15 bases between. The CDR3 sequence is CASSFEASDPNEQFF. In nucleotides, the CDR3 is TGTGCCAGCAGCTTTGAGGCTAGCGACCCCAATGAGCAGTTCTTC.

The chain links TRBV9 to TRBJ2-1, with 8 bases fitting TRBD2. Germline CDR1 and CDR2: SGDLS and YYNGEE. Trimming removed 0 bases from V and 6 bases from J; junction bases left unmatched: 5. There are 15 residues in the CDR3. CDR3 region: CASSVVPGTSNEQFF. The DNA for the CDR3 is TGTGCCAGCAGCGTAGTCCCCGGGACTAGCAATGAGCAGTTCTTC.

A few counts support this clone. CDR3 residues: CASNGDRDSSYEQYF. Here the CDR3 DNA reads TGTGCCAGCAATGGAGACAGGGATAGCTCCTACGAGCAGTACTTC. The V gene is TRBV6-1, the J gene TRBJ2-7, with TRBD1 matching over 7 bases. Germline V gives CDR1 MNHNS, CDR2 SASEGT. Trimming cost V 7 bases and J 0 bases; bases outside gene matches: 9. The CDR3 contains 15 residues.

In its sample, this clone was seen once. V is TRBV14 and J is TRBJ2-7; D ambiguous. Trimming removed 0 bases from V and 6 bases from J, with 18 bases in between. This CDR3 region has 16 residues. Germline CDR1 and CDR2: SGHDN and FVKESK. The CDR3 region is CASSQDNGREDGEQYF. In nucleotides, the CDR3 is TGTGCCAGCAGCCAAGATAATGGGCGAGAGGACGGCGAGCAGTACTTC. Full variable domain (rest looked up from reference TRBV14 and TRBJ2-7): EAGVTQFPSHSVIEKGQTVTLRCDPISGHDNLYWYRRVMGKEIKFLLHFVKESKQDESGMPNNRFLAERTGGTYSTLKVQPAELEDSGVYFCASSQDNGREDGEQYFGPGTRLTVT.

The J gene is TRBJ2-1, the V gene TRBV2, with 11 bases aligning to TRBD2. CDR1 and CDR2 from the germline V gene are SNHLY and FYNNEI. The CDR3 totals 19 residues. After removal of 3 bases from V and 3 bases from J, the junction contained 13 bases not matched to a gene. CDR3 coding DNA: TGTGCCAGCAGTGATTCAAAACTAGCGGGAGCGCCGATCTACAATGAGCAGTTCTTC. Its protein is CASSDSKLAGAPIYNEQFF. Drawing the rest from reference TRBV2 and TRBJ2-1, the complete variable domain is EPEVTQTPSHQVTQMGQEVILRCVPISNHLYFYWYRQILGQKVEFLVSFYNNEISEKSEIFDDQFSVERPDGSNFTLKIRSTKLEDSAMYFCASSDSKLAGAPIYNEQFFGPGTRLTVL.

This chain connects TRBV5-1 to TRBJ2-4; D is undetermined. Germline CDR1 and CDR2: SGHRS and YFSETQ. The CDR3 extends over 13 amino acids. Trimming cost V 4 bases and J 5 bases, with 10 bases left between them. CDR3 residues: CASSPQAENIQYF. In nucleotides, the CDR3 is TGCGCCAGCAGCCCGCAGGCGGAAAACATTCAGTACTTC. Using reference TRBV5-1 and TRBJ2-4 for the parts outside the CDR3, the full variable domain is KAGVTQTPRYLIKTRGQQVTLSCSPISGHRSVSWYQQTPGQGLQFLFEYFSETQRNKGNFPGRFSGRQFSNSRSEMNVSTLELGDSALYLCASSPQAENIQYFGAGTRLSVL.

The rearrangement joins TRBV7-9 to TRBJ1-2; a weak D match, TRBD1 (6 bases). V lost 5 bases, J lost 5 bases, and 18 bases lay in between. Germline V gene lookup returns CDR1 SEHNR and CDR2 FQNEAQ (reference sequence). The CDR3 has 15 residues. The CDR3 sequence is CASSGTQGLGYGYTF. The CDR3 DNA follows: TGTGCCAGCAGCGGAACTCAGGGGCTAGGATATGGCTACACCTTC.

This chain connects TRBV5-1 to TRBJ2-1; 13 bases align to TRBD2. Trimming at V came to 4 bases and at J to 7 bases, leaving 8 bases not matched to a gene. Germline CDR1 is SGHRS and CDR2 is YFSETQ. The CDR3 loop spans 16 amino acids. As DNA, the CDR3 is TGCGCCAGCAGCCCCGGACTAGCGGGAGTAAGTAATGAGCAGTTCTTC. It encodes CASSPGLAGVSNEQFF.